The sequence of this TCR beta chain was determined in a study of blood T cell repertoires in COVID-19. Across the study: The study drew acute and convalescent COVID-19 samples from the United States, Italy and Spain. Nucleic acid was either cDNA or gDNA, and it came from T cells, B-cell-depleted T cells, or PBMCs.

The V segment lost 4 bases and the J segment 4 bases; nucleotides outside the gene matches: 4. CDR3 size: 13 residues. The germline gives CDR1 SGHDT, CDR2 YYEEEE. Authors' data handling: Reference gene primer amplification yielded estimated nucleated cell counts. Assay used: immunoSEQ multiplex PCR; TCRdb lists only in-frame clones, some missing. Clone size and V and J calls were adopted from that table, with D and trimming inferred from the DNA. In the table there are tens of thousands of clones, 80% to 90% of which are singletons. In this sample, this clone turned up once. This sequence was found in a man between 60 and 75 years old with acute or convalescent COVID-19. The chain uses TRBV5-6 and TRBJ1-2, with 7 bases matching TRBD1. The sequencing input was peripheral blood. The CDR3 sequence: CASSDDRAYGYTF. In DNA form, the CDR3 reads TGTGCCAGCAGCGATGACAGGGCCTATGGCTACACCTTC.